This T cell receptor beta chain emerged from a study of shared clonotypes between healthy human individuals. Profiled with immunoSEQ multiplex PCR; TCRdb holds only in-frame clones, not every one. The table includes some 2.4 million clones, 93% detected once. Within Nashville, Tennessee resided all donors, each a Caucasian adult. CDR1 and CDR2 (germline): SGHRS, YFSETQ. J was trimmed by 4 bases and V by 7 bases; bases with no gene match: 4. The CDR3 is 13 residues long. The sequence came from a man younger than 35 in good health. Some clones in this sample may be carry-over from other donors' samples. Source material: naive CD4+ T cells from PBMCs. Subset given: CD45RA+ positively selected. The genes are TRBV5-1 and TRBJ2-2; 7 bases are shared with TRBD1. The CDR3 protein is CASGTDFTGELFF. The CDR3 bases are TGCGCCAGCGGGACAGATTTCACCGGGGAGCTGTTTTTT.